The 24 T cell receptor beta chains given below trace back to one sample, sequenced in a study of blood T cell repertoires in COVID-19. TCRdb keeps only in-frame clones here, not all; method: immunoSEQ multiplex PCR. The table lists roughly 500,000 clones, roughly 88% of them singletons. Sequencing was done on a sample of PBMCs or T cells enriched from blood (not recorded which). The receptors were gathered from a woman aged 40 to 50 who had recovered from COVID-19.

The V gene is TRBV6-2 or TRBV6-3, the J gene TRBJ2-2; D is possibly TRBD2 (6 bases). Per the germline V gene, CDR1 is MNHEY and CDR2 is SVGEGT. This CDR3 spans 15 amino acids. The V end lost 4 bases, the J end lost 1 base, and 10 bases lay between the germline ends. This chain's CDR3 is CASSSTSRNTGELFF. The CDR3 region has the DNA TGTGCCAGCAGTTCCACTAGCCGGAACACCGGGGAGCTGTTTTTT.

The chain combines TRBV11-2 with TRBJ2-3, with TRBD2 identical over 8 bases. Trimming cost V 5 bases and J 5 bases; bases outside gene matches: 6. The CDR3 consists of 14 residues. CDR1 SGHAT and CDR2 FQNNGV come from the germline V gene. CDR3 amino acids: CASSLRSGRDTQYF. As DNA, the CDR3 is TGTGCCAGCAGCCTAAGGAGCGGGAGAGATACGCAGTATTTT.

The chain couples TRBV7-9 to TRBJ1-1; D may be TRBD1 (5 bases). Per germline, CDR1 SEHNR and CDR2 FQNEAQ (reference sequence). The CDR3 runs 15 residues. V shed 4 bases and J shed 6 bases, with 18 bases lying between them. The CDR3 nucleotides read TGTGCCAGCAGCTCCAAGACAGCCACCCTGTCTGAAGCTTTCTTT. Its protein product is CASSSKTATLSEAFF.

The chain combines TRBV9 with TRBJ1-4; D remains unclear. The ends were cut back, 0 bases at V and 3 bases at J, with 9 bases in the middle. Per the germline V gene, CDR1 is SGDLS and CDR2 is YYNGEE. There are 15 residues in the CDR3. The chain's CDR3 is CASSVGTRANEKLFF. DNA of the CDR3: TGTGCCAGCAGCGTAGGAACGAGGGCTAATGAAAAACTGTTTTTT.

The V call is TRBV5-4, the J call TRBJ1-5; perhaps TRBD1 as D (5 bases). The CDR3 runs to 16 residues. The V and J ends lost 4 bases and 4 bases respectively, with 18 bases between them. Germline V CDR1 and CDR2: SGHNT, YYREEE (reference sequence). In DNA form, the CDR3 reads TGTGCCAGCAGCCAGGGAGGACGGAGTCAAAATCAGCCCCAGCATTTT. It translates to CASSQGGRSQNQPQHF.

In nucleotides, the CDR3 is TGTGCCAGCAGCTTGTGGCAGGGTATGAACACTGAAGCTTTCTTT. Its protein is CASSLWQGMNTEAFF. This chain joins TRBV5-4 and TRBJ1-1; weak D call: TRBD1 (5 bases). The V and J ends lost 1 base and 0 bases respectively, with 10 bases between them. The CDR3 loop spans 15 amino acids. Germline CDR1 and CDR2: SGHNT and YYREEE (reference sequence).

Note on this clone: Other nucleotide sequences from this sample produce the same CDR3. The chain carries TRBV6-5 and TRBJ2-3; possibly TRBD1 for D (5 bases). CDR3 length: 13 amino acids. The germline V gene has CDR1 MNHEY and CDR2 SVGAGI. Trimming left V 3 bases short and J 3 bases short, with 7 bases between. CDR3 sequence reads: CASSYPGTDTQYF. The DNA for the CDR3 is TGTGCCAGCAGTTATCCAGGGACAGATACGCAGTATTTT.

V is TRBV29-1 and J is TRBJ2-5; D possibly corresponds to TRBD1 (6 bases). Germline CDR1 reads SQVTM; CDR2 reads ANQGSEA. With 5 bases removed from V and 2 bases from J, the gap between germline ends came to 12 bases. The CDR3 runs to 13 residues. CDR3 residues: CSVPGQLQETQYF. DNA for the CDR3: TGCAGCGTTCCTGGACAGCTTCAAGAGACCCAGTACTTC.

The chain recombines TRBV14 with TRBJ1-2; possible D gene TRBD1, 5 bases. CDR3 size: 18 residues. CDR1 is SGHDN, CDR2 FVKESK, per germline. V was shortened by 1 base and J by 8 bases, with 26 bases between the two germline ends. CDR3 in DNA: TGTGCCAGCAGCCAAGGATTCCCCGCGGCCAGGGCAAGCGGGGGCTACACCTTC. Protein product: CASSQGFPAARASGGYTF.

CDR3 DNA: TGTGCCAGCAGTGAATCTTACAGGGCGCACGAGACCCAGTACTTC. It is translated as CASSESYRAHETQYF. This chain connects TRBV6-1 to TRBJ2-5, with TRBD1 as a possible D gene (6 bases). Per the germline V gene, CDR1 is MNHNS and CDR2 is SASEGT. This CDR3 has 15 residues. V lost 2 bases to trimming and J lost 5 bases, with 15 bases between them.

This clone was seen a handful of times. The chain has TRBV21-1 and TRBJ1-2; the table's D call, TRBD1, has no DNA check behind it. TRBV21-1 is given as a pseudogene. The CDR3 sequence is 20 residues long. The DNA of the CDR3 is TGTGCCAGCAGCAAAGGACAAGGCTGTTCCGGGGTGGGGGCTAGGTATGGCTACACCTTC. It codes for CASSKGQGCSGVGARYGYTF.

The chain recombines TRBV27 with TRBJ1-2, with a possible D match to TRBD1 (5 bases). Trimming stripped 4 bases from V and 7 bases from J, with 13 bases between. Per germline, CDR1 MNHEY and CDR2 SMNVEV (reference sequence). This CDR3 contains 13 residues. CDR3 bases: TGTGCCAGCAGTTACCAGGGTAGGGGTGGCTACACCTTC. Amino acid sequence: CASSYQGRGGYTF.

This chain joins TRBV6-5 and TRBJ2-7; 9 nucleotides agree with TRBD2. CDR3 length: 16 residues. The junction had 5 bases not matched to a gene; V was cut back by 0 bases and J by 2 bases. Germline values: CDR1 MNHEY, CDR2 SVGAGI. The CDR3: CASSYSRLAETYEQYF. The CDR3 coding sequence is TGTGCCAGCAGTTACTCGAGACTAGCGGAAACCTACGAGCAGTACTTC.

The CDR3 region is CASRTAGGPVETQYF. CDR3 bases: TGCGCCAGCAGGACAGCGGGAGGGCCGGTGGAGACCCAGTACTTC. The rearrangement links TRBV10-2 to TRBJ2-5, with 10 nucleotides matching TRBD2. The CDR3 spans 15 residues. CDR1 and CDR2 (germline): WSHSY, SAAADI. V shed 6 bases, J shed 5 bases, and the junction held 9 bases outside the gene matches.

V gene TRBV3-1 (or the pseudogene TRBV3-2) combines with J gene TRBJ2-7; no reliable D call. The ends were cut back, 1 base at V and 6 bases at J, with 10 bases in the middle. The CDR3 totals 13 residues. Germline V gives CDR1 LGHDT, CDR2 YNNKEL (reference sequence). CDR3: CASSQAPSFEQYF. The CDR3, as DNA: TGTGCCAGCAGCCAAGCCCCCAGTTTCGAGCAGTACTTC.

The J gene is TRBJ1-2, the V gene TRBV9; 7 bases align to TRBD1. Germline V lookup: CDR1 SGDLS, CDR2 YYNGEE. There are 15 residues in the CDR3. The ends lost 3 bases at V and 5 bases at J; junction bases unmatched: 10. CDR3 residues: CASSEGAGVRYGYTF. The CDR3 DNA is TGTGCCAGCAGCGAGGGGGCAGGGGTACGATATGGCTACACCTTC.

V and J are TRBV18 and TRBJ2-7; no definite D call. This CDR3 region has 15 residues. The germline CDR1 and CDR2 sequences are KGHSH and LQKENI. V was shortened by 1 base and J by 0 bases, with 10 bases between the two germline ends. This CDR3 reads CASSPLQKSSYEQYF. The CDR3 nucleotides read TGTGCCAGCTCACCACTACAGAAAAGCTCCTACGAGCAGTACTTC.

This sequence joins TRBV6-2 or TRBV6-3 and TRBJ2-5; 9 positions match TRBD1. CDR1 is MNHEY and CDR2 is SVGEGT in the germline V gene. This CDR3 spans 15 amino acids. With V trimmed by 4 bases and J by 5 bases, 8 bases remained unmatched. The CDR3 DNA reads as TGTGCCAGCAGTTCCGGGACAGGGCCTGGGGAGACCCAGTACTTC. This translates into CASSSGTGPGETQYF.

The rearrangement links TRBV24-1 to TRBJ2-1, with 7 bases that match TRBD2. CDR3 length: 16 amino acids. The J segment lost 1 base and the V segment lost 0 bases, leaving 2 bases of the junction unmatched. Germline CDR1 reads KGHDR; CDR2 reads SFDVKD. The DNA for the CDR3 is TGTGCCACCAGTGATTTGGCGGGGGAGTCCTACAATGAGCAGTTCTTC. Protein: CATSDLAGESYNEQFF.

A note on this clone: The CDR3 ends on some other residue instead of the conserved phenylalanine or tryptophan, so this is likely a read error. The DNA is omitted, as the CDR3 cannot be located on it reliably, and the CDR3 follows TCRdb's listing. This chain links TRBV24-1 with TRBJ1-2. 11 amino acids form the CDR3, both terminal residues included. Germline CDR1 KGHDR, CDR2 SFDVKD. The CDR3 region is CATSEPRARKV.

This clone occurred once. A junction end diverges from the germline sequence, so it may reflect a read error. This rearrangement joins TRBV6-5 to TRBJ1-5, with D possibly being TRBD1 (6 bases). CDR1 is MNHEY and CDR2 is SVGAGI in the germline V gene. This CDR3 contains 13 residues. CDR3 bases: TGTGCCGGCAGGTACGGGAGGGGGCAGCCCCAGCATTTT. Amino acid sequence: CAGRYGRGQPQHF.

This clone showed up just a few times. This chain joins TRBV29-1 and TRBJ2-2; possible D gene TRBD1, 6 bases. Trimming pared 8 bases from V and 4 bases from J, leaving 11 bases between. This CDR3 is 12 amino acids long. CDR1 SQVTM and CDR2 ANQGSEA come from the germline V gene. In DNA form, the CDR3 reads TGCAGCACCCAGGGGTTCACCGGGGAGCTGTTTTTT. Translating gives CSTQGFTGELFF.

This CDR3 is CASAPRQGSYSNQPQHF. Here the CDR3 DNA reads TGTGCCAGCGCCCCCCGTCAGGGGTCTTATAGCAATCAGCCCCAGCATTTT. The V gene is TRBV27, the J gene TRBJ1-5; weak D call: TRBD1 (6 bases). Germline values: CDR1 MNHEY, CDR2 SMNVEV (reference sequence). The CDR3 runs 17 residues. V dropped 8 bases and J dropped 0 bases, with 20 bases sitting between them.

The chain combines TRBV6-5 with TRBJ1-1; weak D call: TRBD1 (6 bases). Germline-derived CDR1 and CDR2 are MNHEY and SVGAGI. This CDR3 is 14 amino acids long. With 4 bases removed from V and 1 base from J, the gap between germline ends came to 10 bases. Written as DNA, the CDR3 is TGTGCCAGCAGTTTGACAGGACGGAACACTGAAGCTTTCTTT. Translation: CASSLTGRNTEAFF.